Listed here are 25 T cell receptor beta chains from one sample, sequenced in a study of T cells in Graves' hyperthyroidism and ophthalmopathy. RNA transcripts gave rise to amplified TCR beta CDR3 regions. Initially, a first-round RT-PCR of the TCR CDR3 employed the HTBI primer set. TCRdb analysed the multiplex PCR reads with MiXCR anew, one entry per CDR3 protein. The sample lists 250,000 to 300,000 distinct CDR3 sequences; approximately 18% were seen once. Material for sequencing was blood. The source of these receptors is a man in his forties or fifties with Graves' ophthalmopathy.

V and J are TRBV28 and TRBJ2-7; TRBD1 or TRBD2 may be the D gene (6 bases each). The CDR3 sequence is 13 residues long. CDR1 and CDR2 (germline): MDHEN, SYDVKM. Trimming stripped 8 bases from V and 8 bases from J, with 19 bases between. The CDR3 coding sequence is TGTGCCAGCCTCACCGGGGGCGGTCCCAAGCAGTACTTC. This sequence encodes CASLTGGGPKQYF.

Concerning this clonotype: At one of its ends the junction is not consistent with the germline gene, which may arise from a read error. This chain uses TRBV20-1 with TRBJ2-2; D possibly uses TRBD1 or TRBD2 (5 bases each). The CDR3 has 15 residues. CDR1 is DFQATT and CDR2 is SNEGSKA in the germline V gene (reference sequence). The CDR3 spells CSARDLRDGAGELFF. In DNA, the CDR3 is TGCAGTGCTAGAGATTTACGGGACGGGGCCGGGGAGCTGTTCTTT.

This clonotype was seen more than once but under ten times. The chain carries TRBV13 and TRBJ2-1; 7 nucleotides match TRBD1. In germline, CDR1 is PRHDT, CDR2 FYEKMQ (reference sequence). This CDR3 is 15 amino acids long. The V segment lost 3 bases and the J segment 7 bases; nucleotides outside the gene matches: 9. For the CDR3, the DNA is TGTGCCAGCAGCTTTGGTACAGGGGCGGAAAATGAGCAGTTCTTC. Encoded protein: CASSFGTGAENEQFF. The variable domain in full, completed from reference TRBV13 and TRBJ2-1, reads AAGVIQSPRHLIKEKRETATLKCYPIPRHDTVYWYQQGPGQDPQFLISFYEKMQSDKGSIPDRFSAQQFSDYHSELNMSSLELGDSALYFCASSFGTGAENEQFFGPGTRLTVL.

There are many counts of this clonotype. V and J are TRBV2 and TRBJ2-7; possible D gene TRBD2, 6 bases. V lost 2 bases and J lost 7, with 12 bases in between. The CDR3 totals 13 residues. The germline V gene has CDR1 SNHLY and CDR2 FYNNEI. CDR3 in amino acids: CASSEMTAGEQYF. CDR3 coding DNA: TGTGCCAGCAGTGAAATGACCGCGGGAGAGCAGTACTTC.

The genes are TRBV7-6 and TRBJ2-3; no clear D. Germline-derived CDR1 and CDR2 are SGHVS and FNYEAQ. V was trimmed by 5 bases and J by 3 bases, leaving 9 bases between them. This CDR3 is built from 13 residues. The CDR3 sequence is CASSLGFTDTQYF. CDR3 coding DNA: TGTGCCAGCAGCCTCGGATTTACAGATACGCAGTATTTT.

Worth noting for this clonotype: One base away lies a much larger clone, so this may be a sequencing read error. The chain links TRBV5-6 to TRBJ2-1, with a tentative D call TRBD1 (6 bases). The J call could be wrong; TRBJ2-7 is a better fit for the DNA end. The germline V gene encodes CDR1 SGHDT and CDR2 YYEEEE. The CDR3 is 16 residues long. The CDR3 is CASSTTGSSSYNEQYF. In nucleotides, the CDR3 is TGTGCCAGCAGCACGACAGGATCTAGCTCCTACAATGAGCAGTACTTC.

This clonotype was counted at least ten times. The gene calls are TRBV2 and TRBJ2-7, with 13 nucleotides matching TRBD2. The length of the CDR3 is 15 residues. Germline loops: CDR1 SNHLY, CDR2 FYNNEI. V lost 6 bases, J lost 5 bases, and 7 bases stayed unmatched. Here the CDR3 reads CASRKGTSGADEQYF. In DNA form, the CDR3 reads TGTGCCAGCAGGAAGGGGACTAGCGGGGCTGACGAGCAGTACTTC.

The chain employs TRBV3-1 and TRBJ1-1, with D possibly being TRBD1 (6 bases). This CDR3 is built from 14 residues. CDR1 is LGHDT, CDR2 YNNKEL, per germline (reference sequence). V dropped 4 bases and J dropped 0 bases, with 9 bases sitting between them. CDR3: CASSPGTLNTEAFF. In nucleotides, the CDR3 is TGTGCCAGCAGCCCAGGGACACTGAACACTGAAGCTTTCTTT.

This clonotype showed up just a few times. The chain combines TRBV6-4 with TRBJ2-1, with 11 bases that match TRBD1. J lost 5 bases, V lost 3 bases, and 6 bases had no gene match. The germline CDR1 and CDR2 sequences are MRHNA and SNTAGT. The CDR3 loop spans 16 amino acids. This CDR3 is CASSERGQGGHNEQFF. CDR3 in DNA: TGTGCCAGCAGTGAAAGGGGACAGGGGGGTCACAATGAGCAGTTCTTC.

The chain couples TRBV6-5 to TRBJ1-1; 7 positions agree with TRBD1. Germline assignment: CDR1 MNHEY and CDR2 SVGAGI. CDR3 length: 14 residues. With V trimmed by 4 bases and J by 1 base, 3 bases remained unmatched. Written as DNA, the CDR3 is TGTGCCAGCAGTTCCCGACAGGGGAACACTGAAGCTTTCTTT. It translates to CASSSRQGNTEAFF.

The rearrangement joins TRBV2 to TRBJ2-2; 10 positions agree with TRBD2. Germline assignment: CDR1 SNHLY and CDR2 FYNNEI. V trimming: 9 bases; J trimming: 5 bases; junction bases outside the gene matches: 3. The CDR3 contains 13 residues. The CDR3 loop reads CARIAGGTGELFF. CDR3 nucleotide sequence: TGTGCCAGAATAGCGGGAGGAACCGGGGAGCTGTTTTTT.

This clonotype appeared a few times. The V gene is TRBV28, the J gene TRBJ1-2, with TRBD1 matching over 7 bases. Trimming at V came to 3 bases and at J to 3 bases, leaving 10 bases not matched to a gene. CDR1 MDHEN and CDR2 SYDVKM come from the germline V gene. CDR3 length: 16 residues. As DNA, the CDR3 is TGTGCCAGCAGTTTTATTCAGGGGGGCCCACACTATGGCTACACCTTC. It codes for CASSFIQGGPHYGYTF.

The J gene is TRBJ1-1, the V gene TRBV6-1, with D possibly matching TRBD1 (5 bases). This CDR3 comprises 13 residues. V was cut by 5 bases and J by 6 bases, with 13 bases left in between. Germline CDR1 is MNHNS and CDR2 is SASEGT. CDR3 sequence (DNA): TGTGCCAGCAGTCCGGGGGGTAAGGCTGAAGCTTTCTTT. The encoded protein is CASSPGGKAEAFF.

The chain couples TRBV20-1 to TRBJ2-5; 9 positions agree with TRBD1. The J segment lost 1 base and the V segment lost 5 bases, leaving 2 bases of the junction unmatched. The CDR3 extends over 13 amino acids. Germline V gives CDR1 DFQATT, CDR2 SNEGSKA (reference sequence). The CDR3 loop is CSAGTGIQETQYF. Written as DNA, the CDR3 is TGCAGTGCTGGGACAGGGATCCAAGAGACCCAGTACTTC.

This chain links TRBV6-1 with TRBJ2-7, with D uncertain. With 0 bases removed from V and 6 bases from J, the gap between germline ends came to 6 bases. Germline V gene sequence: CDR1 MNHNS, CDR2 SASEGT. This CDR3 has 12 residues. CDR3 nucleotides: TGTGCCAGCAGTGAAGCCCTCGCCGAGCAGTACTTC. This gives the protein CASSEALAEQYF.

This clonotype was recorded many times. The chain joins TRBV12-3 or TRBV12-4 to TRBJ2-7; 10 bases agree with TRBD2. The CDR3 covers 15 residues. Trimming at V came to 5 bases and at J to 5 bases, leaving 9 bases not matched to a gene. CDR3 sequence reads: CASSPSASGSHEQYF. CDR3 DNA sequence: TGTGCCAGCAGTCCTAGCGCTAGCGGGAGCCACGAGCAGTACTTC.

This sequence joins TRBV2 and TRBJ1-1, with D unresolved. This CDR3 comprises 14 residues. Trimming removed 7 bases at V and 1 base at J, with 13 bases between. Germline lookup yields CDR1 SNHLY and CDR2 FYNNEI. The CDR3 bases are TGTGCCAGCATTCGACCCTTCCGGAACACTGAAGCTTTCTTT. Translation gives CASIRPFRNTEAFF.

The genes are TRBV10-2 and TRBJ1-2; no clear D. CDR3 length: 13 amino acids. V was shortened by 2 bases and J by 4 bases, with 8 bases between the two germline ends. The germline gives CDR1 WSHSY, CDR2 SAAADI. The CDR3 nucleotides read TGCGCCAGCAGTGAGGCGGCCAGCTATGGCTACACCTTC. This translates into CASSEAASYGYTF.

In this sample, this clonotype turned up many times. This chain joins TRBV10-3 and TRBJ1-1; TRBD1 might be the D (5 bases). The V and J ends lost 6 bases and 1 base respectively, with 12 bases between them. The CDR3 covers 14 residues. The V gene's germline CDR1 is ENHRY and CDR2 SYGVKD. The CDR3 DNA is TGTGCCATCAGCTCATCGGGGCGGAACACTGAAGCTTTCTTT. The encoded protein is CAISSSGRNTEAFF.

V usage is TRBV19 and J usage is TRBJ2-3; possibly TRBD2 for D (6 bases). V lost 5 bases and J lost 6, with 12 bases in between. The CDR3 has 13 amino acids. Looked up from germline, CDR1 is LNHDA and CDR2 is SQIVND (reference sequence). The CDR3 loop reads CASSPWGEDTQYF. CDR3 nucleotides: TGTGCCAGTAGTCCTTGGGGGGAGGATACGCAGTATTTT.

This clonotype was detected many times. J is TRBJ2-7 and V is TRBV7-8; TRBD1 is a possible D gene (6 bases). CDR1 SGHVS and CDR2 FQNEAQ come from the germline V gene. This CDR3 contains 14 residues. V gave up 5 bases and J gave up 7 bases, with 18 bases separating them. As DNA, the CDR3 is TGTGCCAGCAGCAAACCCGACAGGCCCTGGGAGCAGTACTTC. Translation gives CASSKPDRPWEQYF.

The chain is built from TRBV29-1 and TRBJ2-1; D might be TRBD2 (5 bases). The CDR3 is 13 amino acids. In germline, CDR1 is SQVTM, CDR2 ANQGSEA. The CDR3, as DNA: TGCACTATAGAGGGCAGCTCCTACAATGAGCAGTTCTTC. Protein: CTIEGSSYNEQFF.

The chain links TRBV28 to TRBJ2-7; D is undetermined. Trimming shortened V by 5 bases and J by 0 bases, and 8 bases separated the two germline ends. The CDR3 sequence is 13 residues long. Germline V gene data show CDR1 as MDHEN and CDR2 as SYDVKM. The CDR3 loop is CASSPRTSYEQYF. CDR3 in DNA: TGTGCCAGCAGTCCCCGGACCTCCTACGAGCAGTACTTC.

J is TRBJ2-3 and V is TRBV29-1; no clear D gene. Per germline, CDR1 SQVTM and CDR2 ANQGSEA. The V end lost 6 bases, the J end lost 4 bases, and 8 bases lay between the germline ends. The CDR3 runs to 11 residues. Here the CDR3 DNA reads TGCAGCGTGACTGAGGCAGATACGCAGTATTTT. Its translation: CSVTEADTQYF.

This clonotype was found a few times. The chain combines TRBV4-1 with TRBJ2-7; maybe TRBD2 (5 bases). Trimming stripped 4 bases from V and 2 bases from J, with 9 bases between. CDR1 MGHRA and CDR2 YSYEKL come from the germline V gene. The CDR3 consists of 13 residues. The CDR3 reads CASSPRGTYEQYF. Written as DNA, the CDR3 is TGCGCCAGCAGCCCTAGAGGGACCTACGAGCAGTACTTC.